This TCR beta chain was sequenced in a study of shared clonotypes between healthy human individuals. Regarding this clone: Antigen unknown.

Authors' analysis steps: Junction-only immunoSEQ sequences carried no quality scores, so filtering differed. TCRdb keeps only in-frame clones here, not all; method: immunoSEQ multiplex PCR. The V and J calls and clone size are taken from that table; D and trimming were inferred from the DNA. The profile shows around 1.5 million clones, under 99% of them singletons. Investigators divided CD4+ cells into CD45RA+ naive and CD45RA-negative memory subsets. Broader study findings: Generally, naive subsets came out with larger estimated richness than memory subsets. Non-shared clonotypes had lower generation probabilities than clonotypes shared by all four sorted-subset donors.

The CDR3 has 11 residues. V was cut by 2 bases and J by 6 bases, with 4 bases left in between. Germline V CDR1 and CDR2: MNHEY, SVGAGI. The sequence was obtained from a young man in good health. The chain couples TRBV6-5 to TRBJ1-2; D unresolved. Material for sequencing was naive CD4+ T cells sorted from blood. Regarding subset: CD45RA+ positively selected. This CDR3 reads CASSYIHGYTF. Here the CDR3 DNA reads TGTGCCAGCAGTTACATCCATGGCTACACCTTC.